This T cell receptor (beta chain) was retrieved from a study of blood T cell repertoires in COVID-19. On the study more broadly: The study drew acute and convalescent COVID-19 samples from the United States, Italy and Spain. In each case, the material was cDNA or gDNA derived from T cells, B-cell-depleted T cells, or PBMCs.

In the authors' methods: Amplification with reference gene primers provided the estimates of nucleated cell counts. Clones were sequenced by immunoSEQ multiplex PCR, and TCRdb holds only the in-frame ones, with some missing. From that table come the V and J calls and clone size; the DNA was used to work out D and trimming. This table holds about 280,000 clones, 70% to 90% found once. The sequence was collected from a woman in her seventies with acute or convalescent COVID-19. The sequenced sample consisted of peripheral blood.

The CDR3 DNA follows: TGTGCCACCAGTGAGGGACAGGGACTCAATCAGCCCCAGCATTTT. Its translation: CATSEGQGLNQPQHF. This chain uses TRBV24-1 with TRBJ1-5, with 9 positions matching TRBD1. V shed 4 bases and J 3 bases; nucleotides not matched to a gene: 3. The germline V gene encodes CDR1 KGHDR and CDR2 SFDVKD. The CDR3 loop spans 15 amino acids.